This entry is about one TCR beta chain. In the source study's methods: From reference gene primer amplification, estimates of nucleated cell counts were derived. TCRdb keeps only in-frame clones here, not all; method: immunoSEQ multiplex PCR. That table furnishes V, J and clone size, whereas the DNA furnished D and trimming. The sample carries roughly 190,000 clones, around 90% recorded once. The entry originates in a study of blood T cell repertoires in COVID-19. Clinical history reported by participants formed the basis on which cohorts were assigned. The sample consisted of PBMCs or T cells enriched from blood (not recorded which). This clonotype was obtained from a woman younger than 45 who had recovered from COVID-19.

The CDR3 region has the DNA TGTGCCAGCAGCCAGCAGGGAGCCAAAAACATTCAGTACTTC. It translates to CASSQQGAKNIQYF. The chain recombines TRBV3-1 (or the pseudogene TRBV3-2) with TRBJ2-4; possibly TRBD1 for D (5 bases). This CDR3 has 14 amino acids. Deletions cut 3 bases from V and 0 bases from J, with 6 bases between. The germline V gene encodes CDR1 LGHDT and CDR2 YNNKEL (reference sequence).